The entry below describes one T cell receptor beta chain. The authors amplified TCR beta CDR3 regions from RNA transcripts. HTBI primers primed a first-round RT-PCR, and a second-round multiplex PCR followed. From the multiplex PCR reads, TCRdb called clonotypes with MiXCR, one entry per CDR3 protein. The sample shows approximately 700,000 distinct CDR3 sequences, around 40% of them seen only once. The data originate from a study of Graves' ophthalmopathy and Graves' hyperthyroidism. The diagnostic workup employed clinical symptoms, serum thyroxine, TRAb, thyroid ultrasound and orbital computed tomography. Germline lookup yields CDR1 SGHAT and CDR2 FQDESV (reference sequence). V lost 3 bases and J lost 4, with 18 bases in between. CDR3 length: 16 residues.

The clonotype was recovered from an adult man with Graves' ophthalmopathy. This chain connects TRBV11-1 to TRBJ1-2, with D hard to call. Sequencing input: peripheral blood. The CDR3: CASSLGPGQNSYGYTF. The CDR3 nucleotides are TGTGCCAGCAGCTTGGGTCCAGGCCAGAACTCCTATGGCTACACCTTC.